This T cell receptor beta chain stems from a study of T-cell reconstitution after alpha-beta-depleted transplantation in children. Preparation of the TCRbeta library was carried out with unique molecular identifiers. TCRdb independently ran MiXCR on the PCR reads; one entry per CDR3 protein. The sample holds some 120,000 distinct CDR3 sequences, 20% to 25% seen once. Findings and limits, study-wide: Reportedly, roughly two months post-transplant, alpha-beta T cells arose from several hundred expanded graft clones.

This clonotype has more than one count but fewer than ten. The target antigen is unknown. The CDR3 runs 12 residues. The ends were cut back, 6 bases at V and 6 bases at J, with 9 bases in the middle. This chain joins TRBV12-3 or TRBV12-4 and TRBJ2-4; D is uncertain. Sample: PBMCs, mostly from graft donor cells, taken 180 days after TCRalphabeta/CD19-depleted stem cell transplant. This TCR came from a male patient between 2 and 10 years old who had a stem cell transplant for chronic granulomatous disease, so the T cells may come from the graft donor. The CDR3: CASSPVVNIQYF. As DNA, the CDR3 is TGTGCCAGCAGCCCGGTAGTAAACATTCAGTACTTC.